This paragraph covers one TCR beta chain sequence. Profiled with immunoSEQ multiplex PCR; TCRdb holds only in-frame clones, not every one. The sample has about 300,000 clones, roughly 86% seen once. The germline gives CDR1 SGHVS, CDR2 FNYEAQ. V was cut by 3 bases and J by 0 bases, with 12 bases left in between. CDR3 length equals 16 residues. This record belongs to a study of blood T cell repertoires in COVID-19. This TCR derives from a woman aged 25 to 39 with COVID-19, enrolled during active disease. Sequenced input: peripheral blood. The gene calls are TRBV7-6 and TRBJ2-1; a possible D gene is TRBD2 (6 bases). CDR3 in amino acids: CASSFSGLASYNEQFF. CDR3 nucleotides: TGTGCCAGCAGCTTTAGCGGCTTAGCCTCCTACAATGAGCAGTTCTTC.